Listed below are T cell receptor beta chains from one sample, sequenced in a study of T cell changes during pregnancy in multiple sclerosis. Clones were read by immunoSEQ multiplex PCR, and TCRdb kept only the in-frame ones, dropping some. This repertoire shows about 68,000 clones, 90% found once; its top ten account for 1.5%. The specimen comprised peripheral blood, sampled in the third trimester of pregnancy. These receptors came from a female donor with multiple sclerosis, enrolled in a pregnancy study. CDR3s include the opening cysteine and the closing phenylalanine or tryptophan. A D gene is named only where the DNA matches it firmly. The size of a clone is reported for some rows only, either as once, few or many, or as a class for expanded clones.

J gene: TRBJ2-1
D gene: .
V gene: TRBV25-1
clone size: .
CDR3 protein: CASSDHRQLGVDHNEQFF
CDR3 DNA: TGTGCCAGCAGTGACCATCGACAGTTGGGTGTTGACCACAATGAGCAGTTCTTC

J gene: TRBJ2-7
D gene: .
V gene: TRBV25-1
clone size: .
CDR3 protein: CASSEGAGQYF
CDR3 DNA: TGTGCCAGCAGTGAGGGGGCCGGGCAGTACTTC

J gene: TRBJ2-2
D gene: TRBD1
V gene: TRBV2
clone size: .
CDR3 protein: CASTRDRDGTGELFF
CDR3 DNA: TGTGCCAGCACACGGGACAGGGATGGTACCGGGGAGCTGTTTTTT

J gene: TRBJ1-2
D gene: .
V gene: TRBV10-3
clone size: .
CDR3 protein: CASTEGQVLRDGYTF
CDR3 DNA: TGTGCCTCGACCGAGGGACAAGTTTTAAGGGATGGCTACACCTTC

J gene: TRBJ2-1
D gene: .
V gene: TRBV19
clone size: .
CDR3 protein: CASKAGSNEQFF
CDR3 DNA: TGTGCCAGTAAGGCGGGATCTAATGAGCAGTTCTTC

J gene: TRBJ1-1
D gene: TRBD1
V gene: TRBV5-1
clone size: .
CDR3 protein: CASSGDRTESNEAFF
CDR3 DNA: TGCGCCAGCAGCGGGGACAGGACAGAGAGCAATGAAGCTTTCTTT

J gene: TRBJ1-1
D gene: .
V gene: TRBV4-2
clone size: .
CDR3 protein: CASSLRGGTTEAFF
CDR3 DNA: TGTGCCAGCAGCTTGAGGGGGGGCACCACTGAAGCTTTCTTT

J gene: TRBJ2-3
D gene: TRBD2
V gene: TRBV27
clone size: .
CDR3 protein: CASSLRGGRAVDTQYF
CDR3 DNA: TGTGCCAGCAGTTTAAGGGGCGGGAGGGCCGTAGATACGCAGTATTTT

J gene: TRBJ2-7
D gene: .
V gene: TRBV29-1
clone size: .
CDR3 protein: CSGVTRTYEQYF
CDR3 DNA: TGCAGCGGGGTGACTAGAACCTACGAGCAGTACTTC

J gene: TRBJ1-4
D gene: .
V gene: TRBV28
clone size: few
CDR3 protein: CASSRTATNEKLFF
CDR3 DNA: TGTGCCAGCAGTCGAACAGCAACTAATGAAAAACTGTTTTTT

J gene: TRBJ1-2
D gene: .
V gene: TRBV5-1
clone size: .
CDR3 protein: CASSLDRLTNYGYTF
CDR3 DNA: TGCGCCAGCAGCCTCGACAGGCTGACTAACTATGGCTACACCTTC

J gene: TRBJ2-3
D gene: .
V gene: TRBV9
clone size: .
CDR3 protein: CASSVAADTQYF
CDR3 DNA: TGTGCCAGCAGCGTAGCGGCAGATACGCAGTATTTT

J gene: TRBJ2-7
D gene: TRBD2
V gene: TRBV11-1
clone size: .
CDR3 protein: CASSRRTSGVPYEQYF
CDR3 DNA: TGTGCCAGCAGCCGCCGGACTAGCGGCGTCCCCTACGAGCAGTACTTC

J gene: TRBJ2-2
D gene: .
V gene: TRBV7-2
clone size: .
CDR3 protein: CASSRVRSGELFF
CDR3 DNA: TGTGCCAGCAGCCGGGTCAGATCCGGGGAGCTGTTTTTT

J gene: TRBJ2-3
D gene: TRBD2
V gene: TRBV4-3
clone size: large
CDR3 protein: CASSQAERGVADTQYF
CDR3 DNA: TGCGCCAGCAGCCAAGCCGAGCGGGGGGTGGCAGATACGCAGTATTTT

J gene: TRBJ1-6
D gene: .
V gene: TRBV7-6
clone size: .
CDR3 protein: CASRVENSPLHF
CDR3 DNA: TGTGCCAGCAGAGTTGAGAATTCACCCCTCCACTTT

J gene: TRBJ2-2
D gene: .
V gene: TRBV29-1
clone size: .
CDR3 protein: CSVEDLGSGELFF
CDR3 DNA: TGCAGCGTTGAAGATCTAGGCAGCGGGGAGCTGTTTTTT

J gene: TRBJ2-4
D gene: TRBD1
V gene: TRBV29-1
clone size: .
CDR3 protein: CSVGTGWGNIQYF
CDR3 DNA: TGCAGCGTGGGGACAGGCTGGGGAAACATTCAGTACTTC